These 31 T cell receptor beta chains were sequenced from one sample in a study of glioma-infiltrating T cells after dendritic cell vaccination. Sequencing used immunoSEQ multiplex PCR; TCRdb keeps in-frame clones, though not all of them. The sample has fewer than 40,000 clones; over 90% are singletons. Here the sequenced sample was blood, taken before dendritic cell vaccination. The receptors originated from a human donor with glioblastoma.

The rearrangement joins TRBV27 to TRBJ2-3; D is undetermined. CDR1 and CDR2 from the germline V gene are MNHEY and SMNVEV (reference sequence). The CDR3 is 15 amino acids. Trimming pared 7 bases from V and 2 bases from J, leaving 16 bases between. The CDR3 nucleotides read TGTGCCAGCAAACAATTGTCTGGGCTCACAGATACGCAGTATTTT. Its translation: CASKQLSGLTDTQYF.

The genes are TRBV6-5 and TRBJ1-2, with 8 bases fitting TRBD1. Germline V gene lookup returns CDR1 MNHEY and CDR2 SVGAGI. CDR3 length: 13 amino acids. V lost 4 bases to trimming and J lost 8 bases; unmatched junction nucleotides: 6. The CDR3 region has the DNA TGTGCCAGCAGTTTCGGACAGGGAGCAGGCTACACCTTC. Translation: CASSFGQGAGYTF.

This chain connects TRBV7-9 to TRBJ2-1; D possibly corresponds to TRBD1 (6 bases). CDR1 and CDR2 from the germline V gene are SEHNR and FQNEAQ (reference sequence). The CDR3 spans 17 residues. V was clipped by 5 bases and J by 2 bases, with 19 bases between them. The CDR3 loop reads CASSPPYRESPYNEQFF. As DNA, the CDR3 is TGTGCCAGCAGCCCCCCGTACAGGGAATCCCCCTACAATGAGCAGTTCTTC.

In this sample, this clone turned up once. This rearrangement joins TRBV11-2 to TRBJ2-1; D perhaps matches TRBD1 (6 bases). V was clipped by 5 bases and J by 7 bases, with 15 bases between them. Germline V gives CDR1 SGHAT, CDR2 FQNNGV. This CDR3 has 14 amino acids. CDR3 bases: TGTGCCAGCAGCATAGGTCACCAGGGGAATGAGCAGTTCTTC. Translation: CASSIGHQGNEQFF.

The V gene is TRBV7-2, the J gene TRBJ2-2; 9 bases agree with TRBD2. CDR3 size: 16 residues. Germline CDR1 and CDR2: SGHTA and FQGNSA. The ends lost 1 base at V and 8 bases at J; junction bases unmatched: 8. The CDR3 reads CASSLEGGGASGELFF. For the CDR3, the DNA is TGTGCCAGCAGCTTAGAAGGCGGGGGGGCCTCTGGGGAGCTGTTTTTT.

This clone was seen a handful of times. The chain has TRBV2 and TRBJ1-1; 7 bases fit TRBD1. From germline, CDR1 is SNHLY and CDR2 FYNNEI. CDR3 length equals 15 residues. Trimming at V came to 7 bases and at J to 4 bases, leaving 12 bases not matched to a gene. This CDR3 is CASTSTRGLGTEAFF. CDR3 in DNA: TGTGCCAGCACCTCCACAAGGGGGCTTGGCACTGAAGCTTTCTTT.

The V gene is TRBV7-8, the J gene TRBJ1-3; D is uncertain. Trimming shortened V by 6 bases and J by 4 bases, and 13 bases separated the two germline ends. The CDR3 is made up of 14 amino acids. Germline V gene sequence: CDR1 SGHVS, CDR2 FQNEAQ. CDR3 loop: CASSKTISGNTIYF. The CDR3 coding sequence is TGTGCCAGCAGTAAAACAATCTCAGGAAACACCATATATTTT.

The CDR3 nucleotides are TGTGCCAGTAGTCCCGACAGGGTTGGTGGAGATACGCAGTATTTT. Translation: CASSPDRVGGDTQYF. The chain has TRBV19 and TRBJ2-3; 7 bases are a match to TRBD1. Trimming removed 5 bases from V and 5 bases from J; junction bases left unmatched: 10. The V gene's germline CDR1 is LNHDA and CDR2 SQIVND (reference sequence). The CDR3 is made up of 15 amino acids.

V gene TRBV10-2 combines with J gene TRBJ1-1; D unresolved. Germline V CDR1 and CDR2: WSHSY, SAAADI. The CDR3 has 12 residues. V lost 8 bases and J lost 3, with 10 bases in between. This CDR3 is CASSPGHTEAFF. CDR3 coding DNA: TGCGCCAGCTCCCCAGGTCACACTGAAGCTTTCTTT.

This clone showed up just once. The V call is TRBV6-1, the J call TRBJ2-3; 7 bases are a match to TRBD2. The CDR3 totals 15 residues. Germline V gene data show CDR1 as MNHNS and CDR2 as SASEGT. The trim removed 5 bases at V and 0 bases at J, leaving 5 bases unmatched. CDR3 nucleotides: TGTGCCAGCAGTAGGGAGGGGATAAGCACAGATACGCAGTATTTT. This codes for CASSREGISTDTQYF.

The V gene is TRBV5-6, the J gene TRBJ1-5; 10 nucleotides line up with TRBD1. Per germline, CDR1 SGHDT and CDR2 YYEEEE. CDR3 length: 15 residues. V was clipped by 4 bases and J by 4 bases; unmatched bases: 5. In nucleotides, the CDR3 is TGTGCCAGCAGCCCTGGGACAGGGGCAAATCAGCCCCAGCATTTT. Translation: CASSPGTGANQPQHF.

This rearrangement joins TRBV7-9 to TRBJ1-1, with D perhaps matching TRBD1 (6 bases). Trimming removed 4 bases from V and 1 base from J, with 16 bases in between. Germline V gene data show CDR1 as SEHNR and CDR2 as FQNEAQ (reference sequence). This CDR3 comprises 16 residues. The CDR3 region has the DNA TGTGCCAGCAGCTGGCCCCGGGGACACACGAACACTGAAGCTTTCTTT. Its protein product is CASSWPRGHTNTEAFF.

CDR3 nucleotides: TGTGCCAGCAGCCCCCCCGGGGGGACCACAGATACGCAGTATTTT. Its protein is CASSPPGGTTDTQYF. V usage is TRBV2 and J usage is TRBJ2-3, with 7 bases identical to TRBD2. The ends lost 6 bases at V and 2 bases at J; junction bases unmatched: 8. The CDR3 runs to 15 residues. Germline CDR1 SNHLY, CDR2 FYNNEI.

The chain joins TRBV9 to TRBJ2-1, with a possible D match to TRBD2 (6 bases). The V gene lost 3 bases and the J gene lost 2 bases, with 15 bases spanning the gap. This CDR3 comprises 16 residues. Germline V gene data show CDR1 as SGDLS and CDR2 as YYNGEE. CDR3 coding DNA: TGTGCCAGCAGCGGACGCGGGGAAATTCCCTACAATGAGCAGTTCTTC. This encodes CASSGRGEIPYNEQFF.

The chain employs TRBV7-2 and TRBJ2-5, with TRBD2 identical over 8 bases. The J call may be wrong; the DNA end is better matched by TRBJ2-7. This CDR3 has 16 amino acids. CDR1 and CDR2 (germline): SGHTA, FQGNSA. The CDR3 reads CASSLAGGGPGYEQYF. CDR3 nucleotide sequence: TGTGCCAGCAGCTTAGCAGGCGGGGGGCCAGGCTACGAGCAGTACTTC.

The chain couples TRBV28 to TRBJ1-1; D unclear. CDR3 size: 17 residues. Germline CDR1 reads MDHEN; CDR2 reads SYDVKM. V dropped 3 bases and J dropped 4 bases, with 21 bases sitting between them. As DNA, the CDR3 is TGTGCCAGCAGTTTCGCCCTGAGAGGGAGTCGAGGCACTGAAGCTTTCTTT. Protein: CASSFALRGSRGTEAFF.

The chain uses TRBV11-3 and TRBJ1-5; the D is unclear. V was cut by 2 bases and J by 7 bases, with 15 bases left in between. The germline V gene encodes CDR1 SGHNT and CDR2 YENEEA. The CDR3 is made up of 15 amino acids. Here the CDR3 reads CASSLTRHGWQPQHF. In DNA form, the CDR3 reads TGTGCCAGCAGCTTAACACGACATGGGTGGCAGCCCCAGCATTTT.

The chain joins TRBV6-5 to TRBJ2-2, with D tentatively TRBD2 (6 bases). V lost 5 bases to trimming and J lost 0 bases, with 7 bases between them. The CDR3 runs to 14 residues. Germline CDR1 reads MNHEY; CDR2 reads SVGAGI. The CDR3 region has the DNA TGTGCCAGCAGTATAGCGGCGAACACCGGGGAGCTGTTTTTT. Encoded protein: CASSIAANTGELFF.

The rearrangement links TRBV7-9 to TRBJ2-5, with TRBD1 matching over 7 bases. V was pared by 5 bases and J by 2 bases, with 5 bases of the junction left unmatched. This CDR3 region has 14 residues. Per germline, CDR1 SEHNR and CDR2 FQNEAQ (reference sequence). The DNA for the CDR3 is TGTGCCAGCAGCCAAGAGGGACAGCAAGAGACCCAGTACTTC. As protein: CASSQEGQQETQYF.

The V and J genes are TRBV9 and TRBJ2-4; no firm D call. CDR1 is SGDLS, CDR2 YYNGEE, per germline. Trimming removed 2 bases from V and 1 base from J, with 7 bases in between. The CDR3 totals 14 residues. CDR3 bases: TGTGCCAGCAGCGTGTCGGGTGCCAAAAACATTCAGTACTTC. Its protein product is CASSVSGAKNIQYF.

This sequence joins TRBV5-1 and TRBJ2-5, with 9 bases lining up with TRBD2. This CDR3 contains 15 residues. Germline CDR1 reads SGHRS; CDR2 reads YFSETQ. J gave up 5 bases and V 4 bases, and 9 bases lay outside the gene matches. CDR3 amino acids: CASSTQTSGRETQYF. CDR3 bases: TGCGCCAGCAGCACCCAAACTAGCGGGCGTGAGACCCAGTACTTC.

J is TRBJ2-2 and V is TRBV19; TRBD1 matches at 10 bases. This CDR3 is 15 amino acids long. Germline CDR1 reads LNHDA; CDR2 reads SQIVND (reference sequence). The trim removed 7 bases at V and 6 bases at J, leaving 8 bases unmatched. The CDR3 protein is CASTKTGGGAGELFF. The CDR3 nucleotides read TGTGCCAGTACCAAGACAGGGGGCGGGGCCGGGGAGCTGTTTTTT.

V usage is TRBV4-1 and J usage is TRBJ2-1, with a weak D call TRBD2 (6 bases). The CDR3 totals 15 residues. V shed 1 base and J shed 4 bases, with 11 bases lying between them. Germline CDR1 MGHRA, CDR2 YSYEKL. CDR3 region: CASSQVILAYNEQFF. CDR3 bases: TGCGCCAGCAGCCAAGTGATCCTAGCGTACAATGAGCAGTTCTTC.

This chain links TRBV4-2 with TRBJ1-2, with 7 bases that match TRBD1. This CDR3 is 14 amino acids long. Losses at the gene ends were 5 bases for V and 6 bases for J; bases not matched to a gene: 9. CDR1 LGHNA and CDR2 YNFKEQ come from the germline V gene. CDR3 region: CASSSTGVRDGYTF. The CDR3, as DNA: TGTGCCAGCAGCTCTACAGGGGTTAGGGATGGCTACACCTTC.

V is TRBV9 and J is TRBJ2-7; possible D gene TRBD1, 6 bases. In germline, CDR1 is SGDLS, CDR2 YYNGEE. Trimming pared 0 bases from V and 0 bases from J, leaving 7 bases between. CDR3 length: 14 residues. CDR3 loop: CASSVGQASYEQYF. DNA for the CDR3: TGTGCCAGCAGCGTAGGACAGGCCTCCTACGAGCAGTACTTC.

The J gene is TRBJ2-3, the V gene TRBV6-7; 7 bases agree with TRBD1. TRBV6-7 belongs to the ORF category, with a function that is uncertain. With 6 bases clipped from V and 0 bases from J, the junction kept 9 bases outside the gene matches. There are 16 residues in the CDR3. CDR3 loop: CASSLGGQPSTDTQYF. DNA of the CDR3: TGTGCCAGCAGCCTAGGGGGACAGCCAAGCACAGATACGCAGTATTTT.

This clone was seen just once. The rearrangement joins TRBV5-1 to TRBJ2-3; 9 bases are a match to TRBD1. Germline V gene data show CDR1 as SGHRS and CDR2 as YFSETQ. The V and J ends lost 6 bases and 0 bases, in that order; junction bases with no gene match: 14. The CDR3 runs to 18 residues. The CDR3 DNA reads as TGCGCCAGCACTCGGACAGGGGATCAATACCCTAGCACAGATACGCAGTATTTT. Its translation: CASTRTGDQYPSTDTQYF.

V and J are TRBV2 and TRBJ1-3; possible D gene TRBD1, 6 bases. The V end lost 3 bases, the J end lost 3 bases, and 9 bases lay between the germline ends. The CDR3 runs 14 residues. CDR1 is SNHLY and CDR2 is FYNNEI in the germline V gene. The CDR3 loop is CASSDRGFGNTIYF. CDR3 DNA sequence: TGTGCCAGCAGTGACAGGGGCTTTGGAAACACCATATATTTT.

This clone has just one count. This chain links TRBV5-1 with TRBJ2-3, with 11 bases aligning to TRBD2. CDR1 SGHRS and CDR2 YFSETQ come from the germline V gene. This CDR3 is 15 amino acids long. J was trimmed by 3 bases and V by 4 bases; bases with no gene match: 4. The CDR3 protein is CASSASGGPTDTQYF. The CDR3, as DNA: TGCGCCAGCAGCGCTAGCGGGGGGCCGACAGATACGCAGTATTTT.

The chain combines TRBV6-6 with TRBJ1-6; D remains unclear. CDR3 length: 14 amino acids. Trimming took off 0 bases at V and 9 bases at J, with 9 bases between the two ends. The V gene's germline CDR1 is MNHNY and CDR2 SVGAGI (reference sequence). The CDR3 region is CASSYSKRASPLHF. As DNA, the CDR3 is TGTGCCAGCAGTTACTCAAAGAGGGCTTCACCCCTCCACTTT.

This clone has only one observation. The chain is built from TRBV6-5 and TRBJ1-4; TRBD1 matches at 11 bases. The V gene's germline CDR1 is MNHEY and CDR2 SVGAGI. CDR3 length equals 16 residues. Trimming at V came to 4 bases and at J to 4 bases, leaving 5 bases not matched to a gene. CDR3 in DNA: TGTGCCAGCAGTTCCGGGGACAGGGGGGATAATGAAAAACTGTTTTTT. Encoded protein: CASSSGDRGDNEKLFF.